This T cell receptor beta chain was sequenced in a study of CD8+ T cells in alopecia areata. About the research overall: Each of the treated patients was given oral tofacitinib, 5 to 10 mg twice daily, for moderate-to-severe alopecia areata. Patients given treatment had severity scored by the percentage of scalp area affected.

CDR1 and CDR2 from the germline V gene are SQVTM and ANQGSEA. J was trimmed by 1 base and V by 7 bases; bases with no gene match: 6. This CDR3 has 13 residues. Documented treatment: oral pan-JAK inhibitor, 5-10 mg twice daily. cDNA reverse transcribed from extracted RNA served as the sequencing template. Measured with immunoSEQ multiplex PCR; TCRdb has only the in-frame clones, and not every one. The profile shows 130,000 or so clones, around 86% of them singletons. The TCR was taken from a human donor with alopecia areata. Specimen: CD8+ T cells sorted from blood, collected at week 4, from a patient treated with tofacitinib. V and J are TRBV29-1 and TRBJ2-5, with 7 positions matching TRBD1. The CDR3 protein is CSGDRDSQETQYF. The CDR3 DNA reads as TGCAGCGGTGACCGGGACAGCCAAGAGACCCAGTACTTC.